This record concerns one TCR beta chain sequence. Its antigen is currently unknown. Using immunoSEQ multiplex PCR, the repertoire was profiled, and TCRdb retains in-frame clones only, with some absent. The sample shows more than 95,000 clones, roughly 91% of them seen only once. The record originates from a study of T cell responses to AZD1222 COVID-19 vaccine. General study points: Only six people who got AZD1222 tested seropositive at baseline. Clonal diversity was possibly underestimated, and white British individuals and females predominated among donors. An increase in Spike-specific TCR breadth and depth was observed after two AZD1222 doses.

This CDR3 has 16 amino acids. The V gene is TRBV21-1, the J gene TRBJ1-1; TRBD1, the table's D call, lacks a check against the DNA. TRBV21-1 is annotated as a pseudogene. The specimen comprised peripheral blood, sampled on day 0 of AZD1222 vaccination. The TCR sequence derives from an adult in good health. CDR3: CASSTRTGSSGTEAFF. CDR3 in DNA: TGTGCCAGCAGCACTCGGACAGGGTCAAGCGGTACTGAAGCTTTCTTT.